This T cell receptor beta chain was captured by sequencing in a study of CD8 T cells in ankylosing spondylitis. The study's findings and limits: Within matched ankylosing spondylitis synovial fluid, disease-linked clones were reportedly significantly enriched. CD8+ by phenotype, disease-linked clones were relatively rare in peripheral blood. Some of the motif variants had earlier been found in reactive arthritis patients' fluid and blood. Several highly homologous variants made up a TCR beta motif, and this motif appeared characteristic of ankylosing spondylitis blood.

The table lists this clonotype with many counts. Its antigen is as yet unknown. The CDR3 contains 12 residues. V trimming: 9 bases; J trimming: 2 bases; junction bases outside the gene matches: 4. Molecular-barcoded quantitative 5'-RACE produced these TCR beta libraries. TCRdb ran MiXCR on the 5' RACE reads and lists one entry per CDR3 protein. Of some 400,000 distinct CDR3 sequences detected, 20% to 25% appear once; the ten largest clones hold 15% to 20%. This TCR came from a male donor with ankylosing spondylitis. The sample comprised blood, either unsorted or a sorted T cell fraction (not recorded which). The V and J genes are TRBV12-3 or TRBV12-4 and TRBJ2-7; TRBD2 agrees at 7 bases. The CDR3 sequence: CASRGDPYEQYF. DNA for the CDR3: TGTGCCAGTCGGGGGGACCCCTACGAGCAGTACTTC.